The present T cell receptor (beta chain) was sequenced within a study of blood T cell repertoires in COVID-19. Trimming stripped 2 bases from V and 15 bases from J, with 14 bases between. The CDR3 totals 12 residues. Here immunoSEQ multiplex PCR was the method, and the copy in TCRdb shows in-frame clones only, minus some. The sample includes about 53,000 clones, roughly 88% of them seen just once. The receptor's source is an older man with acute or convalescent COVID-19. The sequenced material came from peripheral blood. The genes are TRBV12-3 or TRBV12-4 and TRBJ2-1; a weak D match, TRBD2 (7 bases). CDR3 residues: CASSLRQGRGFF. DNA of the CDR3: TGTGCCAGCAGTTTACGGCAGGGGAGGGGGTTCTTC.